This TCR beta chain was sequenced for a study of high-grade serous ovarian cancer treatment subgroups. Details on this clone: What it recognizes is unknown.

Tumor samples were obtained before definitive surgery or chemotherapy. The germline V gene encodes CDR1 SGHAT and CDR2 FQNNGV. V was shortened by 0 bases and J by 0 bases, with 6 bases between the two germline ends. The CDR3 has 15 amino acids. The method was immunoSEQ multiplex PCR; TCRdb's version includes in-frame clones alone and lacks a portion of them. The profile shows roughly 8,000 clones, approximately 70% of them singletons. Whole-study findings and limits: TCR relatedness rose with neoantigen level and trended with mutation load. Same-patient tumor repertoires overlapped at about 0.1 to 0.8; different patients barely overlapped. Repertoire analysis covered CDR3 alone, not CDR1 or CDR2.

The specimen sequenced was tumor tissue. This receptor was taken from a human donor with high-grade serous ovarian cancer. The chain has TRBV11-2 and TRBJ2-1; no clear D gene. CDR3 region: CASSLEGYSYNEQFF. Written as DNA, the CDR3 is TGTGCCAGCAGCTTAGAGGGGTACTCCTACAATGAGCAGTTCTTC.